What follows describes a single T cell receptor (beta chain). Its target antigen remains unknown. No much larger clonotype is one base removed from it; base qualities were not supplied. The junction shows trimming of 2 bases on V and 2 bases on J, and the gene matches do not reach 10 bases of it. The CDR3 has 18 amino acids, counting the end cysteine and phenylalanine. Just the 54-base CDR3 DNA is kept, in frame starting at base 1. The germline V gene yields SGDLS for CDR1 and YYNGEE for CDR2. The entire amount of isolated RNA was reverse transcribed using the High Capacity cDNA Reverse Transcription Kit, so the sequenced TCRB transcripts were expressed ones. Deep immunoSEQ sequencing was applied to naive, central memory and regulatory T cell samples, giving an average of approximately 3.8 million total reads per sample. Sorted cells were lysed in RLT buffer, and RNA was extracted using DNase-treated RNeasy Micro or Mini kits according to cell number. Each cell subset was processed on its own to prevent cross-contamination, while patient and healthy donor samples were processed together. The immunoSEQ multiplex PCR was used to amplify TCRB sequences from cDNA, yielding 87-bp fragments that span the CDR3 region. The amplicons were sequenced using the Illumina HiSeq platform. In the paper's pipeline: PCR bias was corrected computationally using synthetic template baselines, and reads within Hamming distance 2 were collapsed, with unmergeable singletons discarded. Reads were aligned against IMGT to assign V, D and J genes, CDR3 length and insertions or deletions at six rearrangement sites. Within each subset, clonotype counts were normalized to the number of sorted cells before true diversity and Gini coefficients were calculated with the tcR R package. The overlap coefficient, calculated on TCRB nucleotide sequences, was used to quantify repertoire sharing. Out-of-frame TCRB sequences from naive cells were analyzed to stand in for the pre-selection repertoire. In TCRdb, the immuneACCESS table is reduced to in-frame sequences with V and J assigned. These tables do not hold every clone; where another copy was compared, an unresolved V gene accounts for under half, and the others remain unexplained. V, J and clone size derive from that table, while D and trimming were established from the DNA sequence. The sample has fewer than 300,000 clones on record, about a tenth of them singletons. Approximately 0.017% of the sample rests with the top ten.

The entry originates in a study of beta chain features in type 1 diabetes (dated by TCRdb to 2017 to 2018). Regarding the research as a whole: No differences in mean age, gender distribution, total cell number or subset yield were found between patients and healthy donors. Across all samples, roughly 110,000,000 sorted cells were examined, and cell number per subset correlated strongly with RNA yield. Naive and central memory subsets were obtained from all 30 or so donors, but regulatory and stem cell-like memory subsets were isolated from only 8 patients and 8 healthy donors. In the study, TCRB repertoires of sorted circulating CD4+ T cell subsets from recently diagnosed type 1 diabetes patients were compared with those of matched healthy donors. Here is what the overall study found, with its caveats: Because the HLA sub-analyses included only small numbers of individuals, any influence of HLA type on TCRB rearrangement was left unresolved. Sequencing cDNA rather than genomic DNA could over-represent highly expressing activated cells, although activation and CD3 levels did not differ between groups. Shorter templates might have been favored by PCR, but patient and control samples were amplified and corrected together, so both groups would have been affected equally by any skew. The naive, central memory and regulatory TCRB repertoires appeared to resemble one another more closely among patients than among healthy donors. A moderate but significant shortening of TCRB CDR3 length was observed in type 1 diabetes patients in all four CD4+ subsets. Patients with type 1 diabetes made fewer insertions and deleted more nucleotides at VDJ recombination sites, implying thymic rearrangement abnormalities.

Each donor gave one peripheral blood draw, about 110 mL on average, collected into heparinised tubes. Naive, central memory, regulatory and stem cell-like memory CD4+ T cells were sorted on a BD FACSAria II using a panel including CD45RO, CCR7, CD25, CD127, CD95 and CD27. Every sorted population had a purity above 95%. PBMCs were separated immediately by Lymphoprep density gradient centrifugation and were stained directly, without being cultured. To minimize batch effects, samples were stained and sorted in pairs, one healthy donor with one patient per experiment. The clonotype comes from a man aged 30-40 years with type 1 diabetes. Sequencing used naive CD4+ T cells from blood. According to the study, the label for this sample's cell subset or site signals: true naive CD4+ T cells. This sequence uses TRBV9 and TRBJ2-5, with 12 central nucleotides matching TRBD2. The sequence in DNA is TGTGCCAGCAGCGTTCGACTAGCGGGGGACTACTTACAAGAGACCCAGTACTTC. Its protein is CASSVRLAGDYLQETQYF.